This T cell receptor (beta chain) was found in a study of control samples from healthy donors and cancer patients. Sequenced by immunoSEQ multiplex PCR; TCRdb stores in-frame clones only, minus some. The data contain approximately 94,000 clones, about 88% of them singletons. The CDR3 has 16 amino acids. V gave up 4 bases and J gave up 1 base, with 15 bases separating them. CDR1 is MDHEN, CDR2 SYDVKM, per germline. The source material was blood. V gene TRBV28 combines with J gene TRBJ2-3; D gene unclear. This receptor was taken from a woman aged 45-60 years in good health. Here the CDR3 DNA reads TGTGCCAGCAGTTGGACCTATAGAGTACGCACAGATACGCAGTATTTT. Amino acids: CASSWTYRVRTDTQYF.